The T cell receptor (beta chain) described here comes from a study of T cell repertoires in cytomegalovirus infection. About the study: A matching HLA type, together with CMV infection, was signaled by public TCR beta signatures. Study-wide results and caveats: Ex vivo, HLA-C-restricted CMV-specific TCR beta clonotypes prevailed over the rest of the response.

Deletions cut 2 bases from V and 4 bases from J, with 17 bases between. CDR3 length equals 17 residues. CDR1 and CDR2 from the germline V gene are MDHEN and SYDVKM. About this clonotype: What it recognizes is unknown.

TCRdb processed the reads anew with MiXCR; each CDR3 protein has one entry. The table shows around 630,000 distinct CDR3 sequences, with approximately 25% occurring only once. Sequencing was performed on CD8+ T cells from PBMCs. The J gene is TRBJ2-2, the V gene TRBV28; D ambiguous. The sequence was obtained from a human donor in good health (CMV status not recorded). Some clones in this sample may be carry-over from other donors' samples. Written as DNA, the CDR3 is TGTGCCAGCAGTTTAGCGGTTCCATTTGAGCGCACCGGGGAGCTGTTTTTT. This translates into CASSLAVPFERTGELFF.